This note documents a single T cell receptor (beta chain) sequence. This entry comes from a study of blood T cell repertoires in COVID-19. V gave up 8 bases and J gave up 6 bases, with 16 bases separating them. Per germline, CDR1 LNHDA and CDR2 SQIVND (reference sequence). The CDR3 totals 14 residues. Sequencing used immunoSEQ multiplex PCR; TCRdb keeps in-frame clones, though not all of them. The table shows 200,000 to 250,000 clones, with about 88% occurring only once. The receptor comes from a man over 45 with COVID-19, enrolled during active disease. This chain connects TRBV19 to TRBJ1-4, with TRBD1 as a possible D gene (5 bases). Material: peripheral blood. CDR3 in amino acids: CASRSLLGDEKLFF. The CDR3 DNA sequence: TGTGCCAGTCGTAGTCTCCTAGGGGATGAAAAACTGTTTTTT.